The 19 T cell receptor beta chains presented below share a single source sample, sequenced in a study of shared clonotypes between healthy human individuals. Method: immunoSEQ multiplex PCR; TCRdb's copy keeps in-frame clones and lacks some. The sample carries about 2 million clones, over 85% recorded once. Sequencing used naive CD4+ T cells sorted from blood. Subset reported: CD45RA+ positively selected. These receptors originate from a man aged 18-30 years in good health.

Details on this clone: The sample contains more than one DNA sequence encoding this CDR3. V is TRBV7-9 and J is TRBJ1-3; D gene uncertain. The CDR3 has 13 residues. Germline V gene data show CDR1 as SEHNR and CDR2 as FQNEAQ (reference sequence). V was cut by 3 bases and J by 1 base, with 4 bases left in between. CDR3 amino acids: CASSLYSGNTIYF. In DNA form, the CDR3 reads TGTGCCAGCAGCTTGTATTCTGGAAACACCATATATTTT.

On this clone itself: Being one base from a much bigger clone, this may be a read error. The sample carries other DNA sequences with the same CDR3. The gene calls are TRBV2 and TRBJ2-7, with D hard to call. The CDR3 is 11 amino acids. The ends were cut back, 6 bases at V and 1 base at J, with 4 bases in the middle. Germline assignment: CDR1 SNHLY and CDR2 FYNNEI. This CDR3 reads CASRLSYEQYF. The CDR3 coding sequence is TGTGCCAGCAGGTTATCCTACGAGCAGTACTTC. The whole variable domain, remainder taken from reference TRBV2 and TRBJ2-7, is EPEVTQTPSHQVTQMGQEVILRCVPISNHLYFYWYRQILGQKVEFLVSFYNNEISEKSEIFDDQFSVERPDGSNFTLKIRSTKLEDSAMYFCASRLSYEQYFGPGTRLTVT.

The chain links TRBV27 to TRBJ2-7; D unclear. The V gene lost 3 bases and the J gene lost 2 bases, with 8 bases spanning the gap. Per the germline V gene, CDR1 is MNHEY and CDR2 is SMNVEV (reference sequence). CDR3 length: 13 amino acids. This CDR3 is CASSFSDPYEQYF. CDR3 in DNA: TGTGCCAGCAGTTTCTCCGACCCCTACGAGCAGTACTTC.

This clone has only one observation. V is TRBV6-1 and J is TRBJ1-5; 9 bases fit TRBD1. Germline CDR1 is MNHNS and CDR2 is SASEGT. This CDR3 comprises 17 residues. The junction had 11 bases not matched to a gene; V was cut back by 1 base and J by 7 bases. DNA for the CDR3: TGTGCCAGCAGTGAAGGGCAGGGACAGGGCTTTGGGCAGCCCCAGCATTTT. Its translation: CASSEGQGQGFGQPQHF.

The J gene is TRBJ2-3, the V gene TRBV30, with D perhaps TRBD1 (7 bases). CDR1 is GTSNPN, CDR2 SVGIG, per germline (reference sequence). This CDR3 region has 15 residues. The V end was cut by 4 bases, the J end by 1 base, with 15 bases between. The CDR3 DNA follows: TGTGCCTGGACCAGGGGGGCTTACGGCACAGATACGCAGTATTTT. It translates to CAWTRGAYGTDTQYF.

The genes are TRBV29-1 and TRBJ1-1; D is unresolved. Germline V lookup: CDR1 SQVTM, CDR2 ANQGSEA. This CDR3 comprises 14 residues. V lost 3 bases to trimming and J lost 5 bases, with 16 bases between them. The CDR3 coding sequence is TGCAGCGTTGATCGCCTCTTAATCGTGACTGAAGCTTTCTTT. Its protein is CSVDRLLIVTEAFF.

This sequence joins TRBV2 and TRBJ2-1, with D maybe TRBD1 (6 bases). V shed 6 bases and J shed 0 bases, with 24 bases lying between them. The CDR3 has 19 amino acids. Germline CDR1 and CDR2: SNHLY and FYNNEI. Written as DNA, the CDR3 is TGTGCCAGCAGGTCCCGCACAGGGCTGTTAGTAGCCTCCTACAATGAGCAGTTCTTC. Its protein is CASRSRTGLLVASYNEQFF.

This rearrangement joins TRBV7-2 to TRBJ2-3; 8 nucleotides agree with TRBD1. This CDR3 is built from 15 residues. V dropped 1 base and J dropped 8; count of bases not matched to a gene: 8. The germline gives CDR1 SGHTA, CDR2 FQGNSA. The CDR3 here is CASSLGGTGIRTQYF. The CDR3 bases are TGTGCCAGCAGCTTAGGTGGGACAGGAATCCGTACGCAGTATTTT.

This clone has just one count. CDR3 coding DNA: TGTGCCAGCAGCTTTATCGCAGATACGCAGTATTTT. The encoded protein is CASSFIADTQYF. The chain links TRBV5-4 to TRBJ2-3; D unresolved. V was cut by 2 bases and J by 4 bases, with 5 bases left in between. Looked up from germline, CDR1 is SGHNT and CDR2 is YYREEE (reference sequence). This CDR3 region has 12 residues.

In the case of this clone: With a much larger clone just one base away, this may be a read error. The same CDR3 also results from other DNA sequences found in this sample. CDR3 in DNA: TGTGCCAGCAGCTTAGGCCTCTACGAGCAGTACTTC. It is translated as CASSLGLYEQYF. The genes are TRBV13 and TRBJ2-7; D is ambiguous. CDR3 length: 12 residues. Trimming stripped 0 bases from V and 3 bases from J, with 3 bases between. Germline V CDR1 and CDR2: PRHDT, FYEKMQ (reference sequence).

The rearrangement joins TRBV2 to TRBJ2-7, with 9 nucleotides matching TRBD1. V lost 4 bases, J lost 5 bases, and 6 bases stayed unmatched. The length of the CDR3 is 14 residues. The germline CDR1 and CDR2 sequences are SNHLY and FYNNEI. The CDR3 coding sequence is TGTGCCAGCAGTGGGGACAGGGTCTCTAACGAGCAGTACTTC. The encoded protein is CASSGDRVSNEQYF.

This chain links TRBV5-1 with TRBJ2-7; 14 bases map to TRBD2. With 0 bases clipped from V and 3 bases from J, the junction kept 2 bases outside the gene matches. Germline V gene sequence: CDR1 SGHRS, CDR2 YFSETQ. This CDR3 comprises 16 residues. The CDR3 loop is CASSLVGLAGGYEQYF. CDR3 bases: TGCGCCAGCAGCTTGGTCGGACTAGCGGGAGGCTACGAGCAGTACTTC.

J is TRBJ1-2 and V is TRBV30; D perhaps matches TRBD1 (6 bases). V shed 3 bases and J shed 8 bases, with 13 bases lying between them. There are 12 residues in the CDR3. Germline V CDR1 and CDR2: GTSNPN, SVGIG (reference sequence). CDR3 loop: CAWRSTGRGYTF. The DNA of the CDR3 is TGTGCCTGGAGATCCACAGGGAGAGGCTACACCTTC.

The rearrangement joins TRBV4-1 to TRBJ2-1; the D gene could be TRBD1 or TRBD2 (6 bases each). CDR3 size: 15 residues. Trimming removed 0 bases at V and 8 bases at J, with 14 bases between. CDR1 MGHRA and CDR2 YSYEKL come from the germline V gene. The CDR3 here is CASSQDRGVPHEQFF. The CDR3, as DNA: TGCGCCAGCAGCCAAGATAGGGGGGTCCCCCATGAGCAGTTCTTC.

The J gene is TRBJ2-5, the V gene TRBV6-1; 10 positions agree with TRBD2. V trimming: 6 bases; J trimming: 3 bases; junction bases outside the gene matches: 4. Germline CDR1 is MNHNS and CDR2 is SASEGT. The CDR3 consists of 14 residues. CDR3 in DNA: TGTGCCAGCAGCGCCGGGACTAGCGAAGAGACCCAGTACTTC. Its translation: CASSAGTSEETQYF.

This chain connects TRBV11-2 to TRBJ2-3, with D perhaps matching TRBD2 (6 bases). Germline V gene data show CDR1 as SGHAT and CDR2 as FQNNGV. The CDR3 has 13 amino acids. The V end lost 5 bases, the J end lost 10 bases, and 16 bases lay between the germline ends. Written as DNA, the CDR3 is TGTGCCAGCAGCACCATGGAGGGTTCCCCGCAGTATTTT. It specifies CASSTMEGSPQYF.

The chain joins TRBV28 to TRBJ2-3; D perhaps matches TRBD2 (6 bases). Germline V gene lookup returns CDR1 MDHEN and CDR2 SYDVKM. The V gene lost 5 bases and the J gene lost 6 bases, with 21 bases spanning the gap. The CDR3 is 16 residues long. The CDR3 is CASSAERAPIGDTQYF. The CDR3 DNA sequence: TGTGCCAGCAGTGCCGAGCGGGCGCCAATTGGGGATACGCAGTATTTT.

The rearrangement uses TRBV7-9 and TRBJ2-1; tentative D call: TRBD2 (5 bases). The CDR3 sequence is 17 residues long. Trimming removed 5 bases from V and 2 bases from J, with 19 bases in between. The V gene's germline CDR1 is SEHNR and CDR2 FQNEAQ (reference sequence). CDR3 in amino acids: CASSRSSRGGAYNEQFF. The DNA for the CDR3 is TGTGCCAGCAGCCGCTCCTCCCGGGGTGGCGCCTACAATGAGCAGTTCTTC.

This chain uses TRBV6-1 with TRBJ1-4; 7 bases agree with TRBD1. Trimming at V came to 10 bases and at J to 7 bases, leaving 15 bases not matched to a gene. There are 15 residues in the CDR3. The germline CDR1 and CDR2 sequences are MNHNS and SASEGT. The CDR3 bases are TGTGCCACCTCCCTAGACGACTCAGGGGGTGAAAAACTGTTTTTT. This codes for CATSLDDSGGEKLFF.